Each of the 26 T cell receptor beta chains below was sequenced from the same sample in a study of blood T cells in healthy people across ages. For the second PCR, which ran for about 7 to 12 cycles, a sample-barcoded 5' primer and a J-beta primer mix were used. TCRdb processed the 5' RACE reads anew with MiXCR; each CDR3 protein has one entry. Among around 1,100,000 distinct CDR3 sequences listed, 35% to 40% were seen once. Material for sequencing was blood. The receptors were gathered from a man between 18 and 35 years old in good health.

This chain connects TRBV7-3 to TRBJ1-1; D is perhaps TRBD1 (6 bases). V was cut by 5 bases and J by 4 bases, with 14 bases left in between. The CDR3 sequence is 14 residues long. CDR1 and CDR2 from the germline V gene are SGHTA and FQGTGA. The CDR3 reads CASSADRIGTEAFF. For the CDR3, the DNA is TGTGCCAGCAGCGCCGACAGGATCGGCACTGAAGCTTTCTTT.

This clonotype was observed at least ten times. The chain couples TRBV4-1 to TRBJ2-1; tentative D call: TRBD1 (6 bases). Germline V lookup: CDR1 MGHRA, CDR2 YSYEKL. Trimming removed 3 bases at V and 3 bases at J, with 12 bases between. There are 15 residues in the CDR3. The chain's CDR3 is CASSHGVDSYNEQFF. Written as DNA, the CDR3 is TGCGCCAGCAGCCACGGGGTGGACAGCTACAATGAGCAGTTCTTC.

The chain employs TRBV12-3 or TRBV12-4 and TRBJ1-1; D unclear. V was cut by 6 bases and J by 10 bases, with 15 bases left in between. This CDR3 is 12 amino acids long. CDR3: CASRPKGNVAFF. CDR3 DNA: TGTGCCAGCAGGCCAAAGGGTAACGTAGCTTTCTTT.

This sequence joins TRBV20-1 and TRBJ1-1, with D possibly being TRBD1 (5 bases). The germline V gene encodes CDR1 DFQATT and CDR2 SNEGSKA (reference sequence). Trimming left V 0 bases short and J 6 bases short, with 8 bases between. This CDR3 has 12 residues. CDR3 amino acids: CSARDWGPEAFF. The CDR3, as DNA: TGCAGTGCTAGAGATTGGGGCCCTGAAGCTTTCTTT.

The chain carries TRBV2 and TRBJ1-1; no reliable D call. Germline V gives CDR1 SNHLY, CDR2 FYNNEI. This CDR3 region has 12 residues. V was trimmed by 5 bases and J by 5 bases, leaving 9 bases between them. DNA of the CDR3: TGTGCCAGCAGTATGGGGAAGACTGAAGCTTTCTTT. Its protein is CASSMGKTEAFF.

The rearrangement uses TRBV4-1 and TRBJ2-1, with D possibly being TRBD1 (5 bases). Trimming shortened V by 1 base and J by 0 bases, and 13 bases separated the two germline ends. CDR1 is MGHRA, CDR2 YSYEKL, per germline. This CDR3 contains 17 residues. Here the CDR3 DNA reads TGCGCCAGCAGCCAAGTCCAGGGCAGTCCCTCCTACAATGAGCAGTTCTTC. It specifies CASSQVQGSPSYNEQFF.

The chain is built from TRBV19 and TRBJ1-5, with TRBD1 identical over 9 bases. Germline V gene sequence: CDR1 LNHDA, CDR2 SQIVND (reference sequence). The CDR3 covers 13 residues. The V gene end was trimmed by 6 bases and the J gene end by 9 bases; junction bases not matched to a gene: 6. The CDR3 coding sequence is TGTGCCAGTAGCAAGGACAGGGGAGCGCCCCAGCATTTT. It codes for CASSKDRGAPQHF.

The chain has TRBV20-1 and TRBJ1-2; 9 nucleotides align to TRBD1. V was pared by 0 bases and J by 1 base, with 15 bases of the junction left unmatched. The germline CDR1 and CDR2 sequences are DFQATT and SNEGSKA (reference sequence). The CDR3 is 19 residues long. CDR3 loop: CSARDIRRRQGDLNYGYTF. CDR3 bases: TGCAGTGCTAGAGATATAAGGAGGAGACAGGGGGACCTTAACTATGGCTACACCTTC.

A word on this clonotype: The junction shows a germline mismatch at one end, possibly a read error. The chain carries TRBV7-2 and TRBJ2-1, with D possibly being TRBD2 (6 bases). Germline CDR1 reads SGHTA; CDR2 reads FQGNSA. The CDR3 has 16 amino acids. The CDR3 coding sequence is TGTGCCAGCAACTTAGGGCGGGGCGCCGACTACAATGAGCAGTTCTTC. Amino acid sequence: CASNLGRGADYNEQFF.

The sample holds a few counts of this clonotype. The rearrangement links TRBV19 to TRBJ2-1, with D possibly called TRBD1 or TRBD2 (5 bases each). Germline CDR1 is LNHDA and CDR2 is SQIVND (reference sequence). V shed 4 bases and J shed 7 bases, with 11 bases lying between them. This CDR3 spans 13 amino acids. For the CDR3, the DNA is TGTGCCAGTAGTACGGGACCAATTAATGAGCAGTTCTTC. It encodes CASSTGPINEQFF.

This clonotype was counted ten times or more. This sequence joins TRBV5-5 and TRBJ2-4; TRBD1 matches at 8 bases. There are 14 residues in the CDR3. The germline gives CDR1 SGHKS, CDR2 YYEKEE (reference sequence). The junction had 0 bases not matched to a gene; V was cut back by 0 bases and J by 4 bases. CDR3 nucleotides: TGTGCCAGCAGCTTGGGGACAGGGAAAAACATTCAGTACTTC. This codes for CASSLGTGKNIQYF.

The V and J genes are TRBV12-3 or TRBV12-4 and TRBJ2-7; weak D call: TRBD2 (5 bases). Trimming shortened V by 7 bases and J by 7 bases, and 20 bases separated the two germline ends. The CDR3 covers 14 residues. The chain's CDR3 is CASTITTTYNEQYF. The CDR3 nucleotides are TGTGCCAGCACCATCACGACTACCTACAATGAGCAGTACTTC.

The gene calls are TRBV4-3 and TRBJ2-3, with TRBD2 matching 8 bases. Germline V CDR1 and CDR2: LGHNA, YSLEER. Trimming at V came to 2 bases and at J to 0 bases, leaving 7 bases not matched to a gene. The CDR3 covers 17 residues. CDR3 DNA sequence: TGCGCCAGCAGCCAACCTACCACTAGCGGAAGCACAGATACGCAGTATTTT. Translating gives CASSQPTTSGSTDTQYF.

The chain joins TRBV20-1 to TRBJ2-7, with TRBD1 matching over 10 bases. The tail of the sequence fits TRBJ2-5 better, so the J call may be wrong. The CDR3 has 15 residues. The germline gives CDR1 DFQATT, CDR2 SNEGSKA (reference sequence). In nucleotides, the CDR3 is TGCAGTGCTAGCTCCCAGACAGGGGGCGGCGAGACCCAGTACTTC. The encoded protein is CSASSQTGGGETQYF.

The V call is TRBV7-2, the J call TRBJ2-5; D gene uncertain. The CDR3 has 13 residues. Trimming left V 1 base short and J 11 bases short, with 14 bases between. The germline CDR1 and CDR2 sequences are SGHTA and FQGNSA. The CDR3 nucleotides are TGTGCCAGCAGCTTAGGGGATATCTACGTGCAGTACTTC. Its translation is CASSLGDIYVQYF. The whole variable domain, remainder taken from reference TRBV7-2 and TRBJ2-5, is GAGVSQSPSNKVTEKGKDVELRCDPISGHTALYWYRQSLGQGLEFLIYFQGNSAPDKSGLPSDRFSAERTGGSVSTLTIQRTQQEDSAVYLCASSLGDIYVQYFGPGTRLLVL.

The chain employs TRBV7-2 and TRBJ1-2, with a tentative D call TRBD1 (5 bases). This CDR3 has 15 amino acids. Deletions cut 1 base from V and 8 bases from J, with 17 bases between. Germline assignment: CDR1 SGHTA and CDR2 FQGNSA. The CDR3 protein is CASSLGSGVLGGYTF. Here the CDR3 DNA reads TGTGCCAGCAGCTTAGGGTCGGGGGTTCTGGGCGGCTACACCTTC.

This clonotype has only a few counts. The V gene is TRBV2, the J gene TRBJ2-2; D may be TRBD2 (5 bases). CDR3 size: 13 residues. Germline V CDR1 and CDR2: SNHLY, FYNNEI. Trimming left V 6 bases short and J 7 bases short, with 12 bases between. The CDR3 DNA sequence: TGTGCCAGCAGCGACGAGGGCCGCGGGGAGCTGTTTTTT. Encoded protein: CASSDEGRGELFF.

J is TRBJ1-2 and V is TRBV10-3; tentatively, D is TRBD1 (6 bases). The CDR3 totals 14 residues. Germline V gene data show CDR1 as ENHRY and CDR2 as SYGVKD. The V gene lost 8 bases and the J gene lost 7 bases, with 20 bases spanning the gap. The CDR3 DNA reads TGTGCCATCTGGGCAGGGGCCGCCCCCTTTGGCTACACCTTC. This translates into CAIWAGAAPFGYTF.

The CDR3 spells CASSERSYRGGYNEQFF. DNA for the CDR3: TGTGCCAGCAGTGAAAGAAGCTACAGGGGTGGTTACAATGAGCAGTTCTTC. The rearrangement links TRBV2 to TRBJ2-1; 7 nucleotides agree with TRBD1. Germline V gene sequence: CDR1 SNHLY, CDR2 FYNNEI. The CDR3 loop spans 17 amino acids. Trimming removed 2 bases from V and 4 bases from J; junction bases left unmatched: 11.

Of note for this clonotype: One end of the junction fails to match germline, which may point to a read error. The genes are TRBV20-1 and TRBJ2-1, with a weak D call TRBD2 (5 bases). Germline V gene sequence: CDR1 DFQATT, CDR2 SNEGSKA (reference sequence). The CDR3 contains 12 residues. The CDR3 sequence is CCARVGGGEQFF. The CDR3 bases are TGCTGTGCTAGAGTAGGCGGAGGCGAGCAGTTCTTC.

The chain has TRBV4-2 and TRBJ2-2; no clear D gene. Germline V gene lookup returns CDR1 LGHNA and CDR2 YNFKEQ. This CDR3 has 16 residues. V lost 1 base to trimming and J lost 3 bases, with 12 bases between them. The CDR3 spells CASSQVGSVYTGELFF. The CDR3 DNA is TGTGCCAGCAGCCAAGTCGGATCAGTCTACACCGGGGAGCTGTTTTTT.

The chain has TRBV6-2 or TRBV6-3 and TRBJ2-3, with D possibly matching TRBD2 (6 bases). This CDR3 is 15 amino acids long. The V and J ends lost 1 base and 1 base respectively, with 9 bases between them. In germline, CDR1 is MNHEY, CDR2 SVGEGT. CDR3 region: CASSYFRGGTDTQYF. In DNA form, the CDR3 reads TGTGCCAGCAGTTACTTCCGCGGGGGCACAGATACGCAGTATTTT.

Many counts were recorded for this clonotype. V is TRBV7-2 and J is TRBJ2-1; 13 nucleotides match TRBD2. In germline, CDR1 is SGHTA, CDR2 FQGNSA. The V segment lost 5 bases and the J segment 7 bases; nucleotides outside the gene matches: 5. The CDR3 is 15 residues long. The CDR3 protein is CASSEGLAGVNEQFF. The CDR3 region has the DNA TGTGCCAGCAGCGAAGGACTAGCGGGAGTAAATGAGCAGTTCTTC.

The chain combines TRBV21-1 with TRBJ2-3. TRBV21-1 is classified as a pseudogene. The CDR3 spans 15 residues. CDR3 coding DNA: TGTGCCAACAGCAAAGAACACCTGAACACAGATACGCAGTATTTT. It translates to CANSKEHLNTDTQYF.

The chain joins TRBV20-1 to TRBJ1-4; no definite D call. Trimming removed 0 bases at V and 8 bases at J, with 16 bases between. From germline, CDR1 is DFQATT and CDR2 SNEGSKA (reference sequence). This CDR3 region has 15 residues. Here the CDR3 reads CSARDLGYYGEKLFF. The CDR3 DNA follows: TGCAGTGCTAGAGATCTTGGGTATTATGGGGAAAAACTGTTTTTT.

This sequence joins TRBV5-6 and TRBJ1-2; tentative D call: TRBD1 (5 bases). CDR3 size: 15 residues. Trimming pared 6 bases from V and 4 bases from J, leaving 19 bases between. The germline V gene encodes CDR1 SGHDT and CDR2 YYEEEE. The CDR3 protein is CASTWEGRGIYGYTF. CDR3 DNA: TGTGCCAGCACATGGGAGGGGCGAGGAATCTATGGCTACACCTTC.